This is a list of T cell receptor beta chains from one sample in a study of T cell responses to AZD1222 COVID-19 vaccine. Sequenced by immunoSEQ multiplex PCR; TCRdb stores in-frame clones only, minus some. Of about 110,000 clones listed, approximately 90% are singletons. This material consisted of peripheral blood, taken on day 0 of AZD1222 vaccination. Receptors originate from an adult in good health. The CDR3 runs from the conserved cysteine through the conserved F or W. D genes are given only for firm matches. The listing skips clone size in some rows; elsewhere it reads once, few, many or a size class.

size: .
V: TRBV28
J: TRBJ1-2
D: .
DNA: TGTGCCAGCCGCAGGGGCCCGAACTATGGCTACACCTTC
CDR3: CASRRGPNYGYTF

size: once
V: TRBV6-5
J: TRBJ1-1
D: TRBD1
DNA: TGTGCCAGCAGGGGACAGGGGTGGAACACTGAAGCTTTCTTT
CDR3: CASRGQGWNTEAFF

size: .
V: TRBV11-2
J: TRBJ2-5
D: .
DNA: TGTGCCAGCAGTTCCCCCAAGGGAGGGGGCGAGACCCAGTACTTC
CDR3: CASSSPKGGGETQYF

size: .
V: TRBV5-1
J: TRBJ1-2
D: .
DNA: TGCGCCAGCAGCTTGGACAGCCCAAGATATGGCTACACCTTC
CDR3: CASSLDSPRYGYTF

size: .
V: TRBV9
J: TRBJ1-4
D: TRBD1
DNA: TGTGCCAGCAGCGGACAGGGGGAAAAACTGTTTTTT
CDR3: CASSGQGEKLFF

size: .
V: TRBV11-2
J: TRBJ2-3
D: TRBD2
DNA: TGTGCCAGCAGCTGGGGGGGGGATCGAACAGATACGCAGTATTTT
CDR3: CASSWGGDRTDTQYF

size: once
V: TRBV30
J: TRBJ2-7
D: TRBD1
DNA: TGTGCCTGGATGGACCGTGGGACAGTGGGGTTAAGGCAGTACTTC
CDR3: CAWMDRGTVGLRQYF

size: .
V: TRBV5-1
J: TRBJ1-2
D: .
DNA: TGCGCCAGCAGCTTGGGTGTGGTTCGAGGGTATGGCTACACCTTC
CDR3: CASSLGVVRGYGYTF

size: .
V: TRBV6-5
J: TRBJ2-2
D: TRBD1
DNA: TGTGCCAGCAGTAAACGGACAGGTTTCGGGGAGCTGTTTTTT
CDR3: CASSKRTGFGELFF

size: .
V: TRBV5-1
J: TRBJ1-3
D: .
DNA: TGCGCCAGCAGCTTGGGGGGGCTGCGGGACGCCATATATTTT
CDR3: CASSLGGLRDAIYF

size: .
V: TRBV5-1
J: TRBJ2-3
D: .
DNA: TGCGCCAGCAGCGTCGGGCAGGGGACTGACACAGATACGCAGTATTTT
CDR3: CASSVGQGTDTDTQYF

size: .
V: TRBV6-4
J: TRBJ2-6
D: TRBD2
DNA: TGTGCCAGCAGTATCCGGTGGCTAGCGGGGAACTCTGGGGCCAACGTCCTGACTTTC
CDR3: CASSIRWLAGNSGANVLTF

size: .
V: TRBV2
J: TRBJ2-3
D: TRBD2
DNA: TGTGCCAGCAGCCCTAGCGGGGGGGCCGGAGATACGCAGTATTTT
CDR3: CASSPSGGAGDTQYF

size: .
V: TRBV7-8
J: TRBJ1-1
D: .
DNA: TGTGCCAGCAGCCCGGGGCCGGGGACTGAAGCTTTCTTT
CDR3: CASSPGPGTEAFF

size: .
V: TRBV3-1/TRBV3-2
J: TRBJ1-2
D: .
DNA: TGTGCCAGCAGCCATACCAGGGAATATGGCTACACCTTC
CDR3: CASSHTREYGYTF

size: .
V: TRBV7-8
J: TRBJ1-4
D: .
DNA: TGTGCCAGCAGCCGAGCGTACTCAACTAATGAAAAACTGTTTTTT
CDR3: CASSRAYSTNEKLFF

size: .
V: TRBV4-2
J: TRBJ1-1
D: TRBD1
DNA: TGTGCTAGCAGCACCCAGGACAGGGCCAACACTGAAGCTTTCTTT
CDR3: CASSTQDRANTEAFF

size: .
V: TRBV4-2
J: TRBJ2-1
D: TRBD1
DNA: TGTGCCAGCAGCCGACAGGGGACCTCCTCCTACAATGAGCAGTTCTTC
CDR3: CASSRQGTSSYNEQFF

size: .
V: TRBV6-5
J: TRBJ1-1
D: .
DNA: TGTGCCAGCTTGAGGGGGGGCCTGGACACTGAAGCTTTCTTT
CDR3: CASLRGGLDTEAFF

size: once
V: TRBV7-8
J: TRBJ1-6
D: .
DNA: TGTGCCAGCAGCTTAGTAGGCAGATATAATTCACCCCTCCACTTT
CDR3: CASSLVGRYNSPLHF

size: .
V: TRBV18
J: TRBJ2-1
D: .
DNA: TGTGCCAGCTCACCTGGATCCTACAATGAGCAGTTCTTC
CDR3: CASSPGSYNEQFF

size: .
V: TRBV19
J: TRBJ1-5
D: .
DNA: TGTGCCAGTAGTATGCTACGGGGCAGGGGCGGTCAGCCCCAGCATTTT
CDR3: CASSMLRGRGGQPQHF